The sequence of this T cell receptor beta chain was determined in a study of sequential checkpoint blockade in melanoma. The overall study: Randomization was 1:1 between first-line nivolumab→ipilimumab and ipilimumab→nivolumab. Maintenance nivolumab came after either treatment sequence.

The treatment: randomized to nivolumab then ipilimumab (arm A) or the reverse (arm B). DNA-damaging chemotherapy had not been given to any patient beforehand. Sorted cells were live CD3+CD8+, lacking CD19 and CD56, from PBMCs. The CDR3 runs 13 residues. The germline CDR1 and CDR2 sequences are SGDLS and YYNGEE. V was pared by 3 bases and J by 3 bases, with 9 bases between. Libraries were prepared by immunoSEQ multiplex PCR; TCRdb keeps only in-frame clonotypes and omits some of them. The table lists roughly 28,000 clones, over 60% of them singletons. This clone has just one count. Sequenced material: CD8+ T cells sorted from blood (inferred from file names), taken from a patient given nivolumab and ipilimumab in sequence. The chain uses TRBV9 and TRBJ1-1; D not resolved. This receptor was identified in a human donor with melanoma. The CDR3 DNA reads TGTGCCAGCAGCGGAGGGAGAGACACTGAAGCTTTCTTT. Translating gives CASSGGRDTEAFF.